Listed below are T cell receptor beta chains from one sample, sequenced in a study of T cell responses to AZD1222 COVID-19 vaccine. Libraries were prepared by immunoSEQ multiplex PCR; TCRdb keeps only in-frame clonotypes and omits some of them. Here the sample spans 190,000 or so clones, 70% to 90% being singletons. Specimen: peripheral blood, collected 28 days after the second AZD1222 dose. The source is an adult who received the AZD1222 COVID-19 vaccine. Both conserved end residues are part of each CDR3. A D gene is named only where the DNA matches it firmly. Not all rows give a size; the values are once, few, many and, for expanded clones, a class.

j_call d_call clone_size v_call cdr3_aa cdr3_nt
TRBJ1-4 TRBD1 few TRBV5-1 CASTQGPGTGREKLFF TGCGCCAGCACCCAGGGCCCCGGGACAGGGCGTGAAAAACTGTTTTTT
TRBJ1-2 NA NA TRBV5-6 CASGQTNYGYTF TGTGCCAGCGGACAGACTAACTATGGCTACACCTTC
TRBJ2-1 NA NA TRBV3-1/TRBV3-2 CASSQDPARGNEQFF TGTGCCAGCAGCCAAGATCCCGCTAGAGGCAATGAGCAGTTCTTC
TRBJ2-7 TRBD1 NA TRBV29-1 CSVDSDRGRYEQYF TGCAGCGTTGACAGCGACAGGGGTAGATACGAGCAGTACTTC
TRBJ1-1 NA NA TRBV30 CAWSQQGNTEAFF TGTGCCTGGTCCCAGCAGGGTAACACTGAAGCTTTCTTT
TRBJ2-1 NA NA TRBV7-9 CASSLGAGWDEQFF TGTGCCAGCAGCTTAGGGGCGGGGTGGGATGAGCAGTTCTTC
TRBJ1-6 NA NA TRBV5-4 CASSLRQEEALHF TGTGCCAGCAGCTTAAGACAAGAAGAAGCCCTCCACTTT
TRBJ2-7 TRBD1 NA TRBV13 CASSRRDQGGREQYF TGTGCCAGCAGCCGACGGGATCAAGGGGGCAGGGAGCAGTACTTC
TRBJ1-1 TRBD1 NA TRBV28 CASSSQGAETEAFF TGTGCCAGCAGCTCACAGGGGGCCGAAACTGAAGCTTTCTTT
TRBJ2-5 TRBD2 NA TRBV4-3 CASSQDLLAGGPETQYF TGCGCCAGCAGCCAAGATTTGCTAGCGGGAGGGCCAGAGACCCAGTACTTC
TRBJ1-1 TRBD1 NA TRBV10-3 CAISKDRVNTEAFF TGTGCCATCAGTAAGGACAGGGTGAACACTGAAGCTTTCTTT